The 5 T cell receptor beta chains in this list originate from one sample, sequenced in a study of blood T cell repertoires in COVID-19. Repertoires were generated with immunoSEQ multiplex PCR, while TCRdb's copy carries only in-frame clones and drops some. The sample lists some 160,000 clones; approximately 80% were seen once. Source material: PBMCs or T cells enriched from blood (not recorded which). These receptors came from a woman in her forties or fifties who had recovered from COVID-19.

CDR3 sequence reads: CASSEREAGGYTF. The CDR3, as DNA: TGTGCCAGCAGCGAGAGAGAGGCTGGGGGCTACACCTTC. This rearrangement joins TRBV7-2 to TRBJ1-2; D is unclear. The CDR3 has 13 residues. V lost 5 bases, J lost 8 bases, and 15 bases lay in between. CDR1 and CDR2 from the germline V gene are SGHTA and FQGNSA. Full variable domain (outside the CDR3, taken from reference TRBV7-2 and TRBJ1-2): GAGVSQSPSNKVTEKGKDVELRCDPISGHTALYWYRQSLGQGLEFLIYFQGNSAPDKSGLPSDRFSAERTGGSVSTLTIQRTQQEDSAVYLCASSEREAGGYTFGSGTRLTVV.

The chain recombines TRBV4-1 with TRBJ1-5; D is undetermined. This CDR3 is 14 amino acids long. The germline V gene encodes CDR1 MGHRA and CDR2 YSYEKL. The V and J ends lost 3 bases and 0 bases respectively, with 6 bases between them. CDR3 DNA: TGCGCCAGCAGCCAGCTAGGTAGCAATCAGCCCCAGCATTTT. The encoded protein is CASSQLGSNQPQHF.

The genes are TRBV9 and TRBJ2-1; TRBD2 agrees at 11 bases. The CDR3 extends over 15 amino acids. From germline, CDR1 is SGDLS and CDR2 YYNGEE. V trimming: 2 bases; J trimming: 8 bases; junction bases outside the gene matches: 6. This CDR3 is CASSVSGRAFDEQFF. CDR3 DNA: TGTGCCAGCAGCGTTAGCGGGAGGGCCTTCGATGAGCAGTTCTTC.

The rearrangement joins TRBV27 to TRBJ2-1, with D possibly being TRBD2 (7 bases). Germline assignment: CDR1 MNHEY and CDR2 SMNVEV (reference sequence). V was trimmed by 7 bases and J by 3 bases, leaving 16 bases between them. The CDR3 loop spans 15 amino acids. The CDR3 is CASTLGGPFYNEQFF. For the CDR3, the DNA is TGTGCCAGCACTTTGGGGGGGCCGTTCTACAATGAGCAGTTCTTC.

This clone was observed once. V and J are TRBV6-5 and TRBJ2-1, with a tentative D call TRBD2 (7 bases). The CDR3 extends over 16 amino acids. The V end lost 3 bases, the J end lost 7 bases, and 19 bases lay between the germline ends. Germline V gene sequence: CDR1 MNHEY, CDR2 SVGAGI. DNA for the CDR3: TGTGCCAGCAGTTATCTCAGTCGGGGGGCAGGGAATGAGCAGTTCTTC. Translated, it gives CASSYLSRGAGNEQFF.